This paragraph covers one T cell receptor (beta chain) sequence. The data originate from a study of CD8 T cells in Susac syndrome. Trimming at V came to 7 bases and at J to 0 bases, leaving 5 bases not matched to a gene. The CDR3 extends over 15 amino acids. Germline lookup yields CDR1 SGHVS and CDR2 FNYEAQ. The multiple sclerosis controls were treatment-naive patients, and their relapsing-remitting disease was stable or active. Negative isolation yielded CD8+ and CD4+ T cells; FACS enriched TEMRA cells. Random hexamers were used to reverse transcribe an amount of about 0.45 to 1 ug RNA. The immunoSEQ assay covered 54 Vbeta and 13 Jbeta segments for CDR3. TCRdb called the immunoSEQ multiplex PCR reads again in MiXCR, with one record for every CDR3 protein. Counted here are 200,000 or so distinct CDR3 sequences, around 90% occurring once; the ten biggest clones make up about 0.13%.

The rearrangement links TRBV7-6 to TRBJ2-3; 9 bases align to TRBD2. The material sequenced was CD8+ T cells from PBMCs. This TCR came from a human donor with multiple sclerosis. The CDR3 coding sequence is TGTGCCAGCACCCCTACTAGCGGGAGCACAGATACGCAGTATTTT. Protein sequence: CASTPTSGSTDTQYF. Full variable domain (rest looked up from reference TRBV7-6 and TRBJ2-3): GAGVSQSPRYKVTKRGQDVALRCDPISGHVSLYWYRQALGQGPEFLTYFNYEAQQDKSGLPNDRFSAERPEGSISTLTIQRTEQRDSAMYRCASTPTSGSTDTQYFGPGTRLTVL.